These 15 T cell receptor beta chains were all obtained from the same sample, sequenced in a study of CD8 T cells in Susac syndrome. Reverse transcription of 0.5 to 1 ug RNA was performed with random hexamers. TCRdb reprocessed the immunoSEQ multiplex PCR reads with MiXCR, giving one entry per CDR3 protein. This sample has some 170,000 distinct CDR3 sequences, with 80% to 95% found just once. What was sequenced was CD4+ T cells from PBMCs. These receptors all come from a human donor in good health.

DNA of the CDR3: TGTGCCAGCAGCTGGGACGGCTATGGCTACACCTTC. This codes for CASSWDGYGYTF. This chain links TRBV11-1 with TRBJ1-2; D perhaps matches TRBD1 (5 bases). The CDR3 covers 12 residues. Germline V gene lookup returns CDR1 SGHAT and CDR2 FQDESV (reference sequence). Trimming removed 4 bases from V and 4 bases from J, with 7 bases in between.

The CDR3 loop reads CASSYSLLYHEQYF. The CDR3 DNA reads TGTGCCAGCAGTTACTCCCTTCTTTACCACGAGCAGTACTTC. The chain employs TRBV6-5 and TRBJ2-7; D not resolved. The CDR3 has 14 residues. Trimming took 0 bases from V and 5 from J, leaving 11 bases between them. Germline CDR1 MNHEY, CDR2 SVGAGI.

This clonotype showed up just once. This chain uses TRBV6-5 with TRBJ1-6, with D unresolved. The germline V gene encodes CDR1 MNHEY and CDR2 SVGAGI. Trimming stripped 2 bases from V and 8 bases from J, with 4 bases between. CDR3 size: 12 residues. CDR3 sequence: CASSYSDSPLHF. The DNA for the CDR3 is TGTGCCAGCAGTTACAGTGATTCACCCCTCCACTTT.

The chain carries TRBV29-1 and TRBJ1-2; 8 nucleotides match TRBD1. Trimming removed 1 base from V and 3 bases from J; junction bases left unmatched: 4. The CDR3 contains 14 residues. Per the germline V gene, CDR1 is SQVTM and CDR2 is ANQGSEA. The CDR3 DNA follows: TGCAGCGTTGAAGGTGACAGGGGATACTATGGCTACACCTTC. It specifies CSVEGDRGYYGYTF.

The chain uses TRBV6-1 and TRBJ1-1; 7 bases fit TRBD1. The ends lost 5 bases at V and 6 bases at J; junction bases unmatched: 9. The germline CDR1 and CDR2 sequences are MNHNS and SASEGT. The CDR3 is 14 amino acids. DNA of the CDR3: TGTGCCAGCAGTCTTACCAACAGGGGTGCTGAAGCTTTCTTT. Translated, it gives CASSLTNRGAEAFF.

The rearrangement joins TRBV7-3 to TRBJ2-1; D unclear. CDR3 length: 14 amino acids. Germline CDR1 SGHTA, CDR2 FQGTGA. V was pared by 5 bases and J by 4 bases, with 12 bases between. CDR3 in amino acids: CASSRDITYNEQFF. CDR3 bases: TGTGCCAGCAGCAGGGATATTACGTACAATGAGCAGTTCTTC. The whole variable domain, remainder taken from reference TRBV7-3 and TRBJ2-1, is GAGVSQTPSNKVTEKGKYVELRCDPISGHTALYWYRQSLGQGPEFLIYFQGTGAADDSGLPNDRFFAVRPEGSVSTLKIQRTERGDSAVYLCASSRDITYNEQFFGPGTRLTVL.

This clonotype was picked up one time. V and J are TRBV15 and TRBJ2-1; D remains ambiguous. Germline CDR1 LNHNV, CDR2 YYDKDF (reference sequence). Between the trimmed V and J ends, which lost 2 bases and 5 bases, there was a span of 4 bases. The CDR3 sequence is 12 residues long. The CDR3 here is CATSRQNNEQFF. As DNA, the CDR3 is TGTGCCACCAGCAGACAAAACAATGAGCAGTTCTTC.

V and J are TRBV5-1 and TRBJ2-5; 8 bases map to TRBD2. Germline V gene sequence: CDR1 SGHRS, CDR2 YFSETQ. The V and J ends lost 0 bases and 5 bases, in that order; junction bases with no gene match: 6. The CDR3 is 15 amino acids. The CDR3 coding sequence is TGCGCCAGCAGCTTGGAGGGGACTAGTGACGAGACCCAGTACTTC. Protein sequence: CASSLEGTSDETQYF.

This clonotype was recorded a few times. The chain couples TRBV28 to TRBJ2-7; D is unresolved. The V gene's germline CDR1 is MDHEN and CDR2 SYDVKM. Trimming shortened V by 1 base and J by 6 bases, and 4 bases separated the two germline ends. The CDR3 loop spans 11 amino acids. The CDR3 reads CASSLFGEQYF. The CDR3 DNA follows: TGTGCCAGCAGTTTATTTGGCGAGCAGTACTTC. Supplemented by reference TRBV28 and TRBJ2-7, the full variable domain reads DVKVTQSSRYLVKRTGEKVFLECVQDMDHENMFWYRQDPGLGLRLIYFSYDVKMKEKGDIPEGYSVSREKKERFSLILESASTNQTSMYLCASSLFGEQYFGPGTRLTVT.

The sample holds a few counts of this clonotype. The junction and the germline gene differ at one end; a read error may be behind it. The chain combines TRBV5-1 with TRBJ1-6; TRBD1 matches at 8 bases. Germline V gene lookup returns CDR1 SGHRS and CDR2 YFSETQ. This CDR3 region has 14 residues. CDR3 protein: CASSSGQGDSPLHF. The CDR3 DNA reads as TGTGCCAGCAGCTCCGGACAGGGTGATTCACCCCTCCACTTT.

The gene calls are TRBV30 and TRBJ1-2; D might be TRBD1 (6 bases). V was cut by 2 bases and J by 12 bases, with 25 bases left in between. The CDR3 totals 15 residues. Germline CDR1 is GTSNPN and CDR2 is SVGIG (reference sequence). CDR3 coding DNA: TGTGCCTGGAGTTCCAAAACAGGGTTGAGTTTGTGGGACACCTTC. This encodes CAWSSKTGLSLWDTF.

J is TRBJ1-4 and V is TRBV3-1, with D possibly being TRBD1 (5 bases). Germline V gene sequence: CDR1 LGHDT, CDR2 YNNKEL (reference sequence). The CDR3 spans 16 residues. V was trimmed by 4 bases and J by 0 bases, leaving 12 bases between them. The CDR3 loop reads CASSPREAATNEKLFF. CDR3 in DNA: TGTGCCAGCAGCCCCAGGGAGGCGGCAACTAATGAAAAACTGTTTTTT.

This sequence joins TRBV2 and TRBJ1-2; the D gene is possibly TRBD1 (5 bases). CDR1 and CDR2 from the germline V gene are SNHLY and FYNNEI. This CDR3 is 11 amino acids long. V shed 6 bases and J shed 10 bases, with 12 bases lying between them. The DNA for the CDR3 is TGTGCCAGCAGGGCAGGGAGAGTCTACACCTTC. Amino acid sequence: CASRAGRVYTF.

A single count supports this clonotype. The chain combines TRBV5-1 with TRBJ1-2, with TRBD1 as a possible D gene (6 bases). Deletions cut 0 bases from V and 8 bases from J, with 14 bases between. CDR1 and CDR2 (germline): SGHRS, YFSETQ. This CDR3 contains 14 residues. This chain's CDR3 is CASSLAGAIEGYTF. CDR3 DNA sequence: TGCGCCAGCAGCTTGGCGGGGGCTATAGAGGGCTACACCTTC.

The rearrangement joins TRBV12-5 to TRBJ1-4; 12 nucleotides align to TRBD1. CDR1 and CDR2 from the germline V gene are LGHNT and FRNRAP. Unmatched junction bases numbered 11, after V lost 1 base and J lost 8 bases. The CDR3 is 18 amino acids. For the CDR3, the DNA is TGTGCTAGTGGTTTGGCCGGGACAGGGGGCCGGCTTGGAGAAAAACTGTTTTTT. Protein sequence: CASGLAGTGGRLGEKLFF.